This T cell receptor (beta chain) appears in the sequencing data of a study of OX40 agonist ivuxolimab in advanced cancers. Study summary: Patients received intravenous ivuxolimab every 2 weeks at 0.01 to 10 mg/kg.

This table comes from immunoSEQ multiplex PCR, and its TCRdb copy is limited to in-frame clones, with some not included. The sample yields over 45,000 clones, around 89% seen once. Trimming removed 5 bases from V and 3 bases from J; junction bases left unmatched: 3. Germline loops: CDR1 SEHNR, CDR2 FQNEAQ (reference sequence). This CDR3 is built from 13 residues. The sequences come from CD4+ or CD8+ T cells sorted from blood, collected in a trial of the OX40 agonist ivuxolimab. The chain joins TRBV7-9 to TRBJ2-7; 8 bases match TRBD1. This receptor was identified in an adult with an advanced solid tumor such as melanoma, head and neck, liver or kidney cancer. The CDR3 DNA is TGTGCCAGCAGCCCAGGGGGCCTCTACGAGCAGTACTTC. It encodes CASSPGGLYEQYF.